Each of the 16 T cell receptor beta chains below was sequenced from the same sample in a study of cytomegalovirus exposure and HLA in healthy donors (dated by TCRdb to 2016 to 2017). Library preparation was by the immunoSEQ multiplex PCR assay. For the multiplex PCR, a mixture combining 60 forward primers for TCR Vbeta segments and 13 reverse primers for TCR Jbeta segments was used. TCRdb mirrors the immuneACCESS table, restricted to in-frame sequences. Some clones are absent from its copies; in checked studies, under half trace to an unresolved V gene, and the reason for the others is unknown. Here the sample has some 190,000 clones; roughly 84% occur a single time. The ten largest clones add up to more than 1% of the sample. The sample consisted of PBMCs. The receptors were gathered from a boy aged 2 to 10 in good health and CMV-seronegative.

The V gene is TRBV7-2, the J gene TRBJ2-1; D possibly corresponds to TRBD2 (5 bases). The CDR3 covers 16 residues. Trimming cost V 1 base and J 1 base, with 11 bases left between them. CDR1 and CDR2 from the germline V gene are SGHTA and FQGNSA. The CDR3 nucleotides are TGTGCCAGCAGCTTAGTGGGTCTAGCTTCCTACAATGAGCAGTTCTTC. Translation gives CASSLVGLASYNEQFF.

The CDR3 here is CASSETPRYRAPKNIQYF. The CDR3 nucleotides read TGTGCCAGCAGCGAGACCCCCCGGTACAGGGCTCCCAAAAACATTCAGTACTTC. The J gene is TRBJ2-4, the V gene TRBV9; D perhaps matches TRBD1 (6 bases). The V gene lost 3 bases and the J gene lost 2 bases, with 21 bases spanning the gap. Looked up from germline, CDR1 is SGDLS and CDR2 is YYNGEE. The CDR3 loop spans 18 amino acids.

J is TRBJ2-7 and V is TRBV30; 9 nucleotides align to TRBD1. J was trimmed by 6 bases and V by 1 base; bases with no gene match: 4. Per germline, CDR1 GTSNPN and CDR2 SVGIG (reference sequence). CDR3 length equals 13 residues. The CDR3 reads CAWSDTGGGEQYV. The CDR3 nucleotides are TGTGCCTGGAGTGACACAGGGGGCGGCGAGCAGTACGTC.

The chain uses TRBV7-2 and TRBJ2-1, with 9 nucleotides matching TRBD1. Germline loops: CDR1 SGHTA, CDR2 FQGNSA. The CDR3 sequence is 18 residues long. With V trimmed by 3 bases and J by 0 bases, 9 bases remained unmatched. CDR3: CASSFPKGQGGSYNEQFF. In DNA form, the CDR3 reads TGTGCCAGCAGCTTCCCTAAGGGACAGGGAGGCTCCTACAATGAGCAGTTCTTC.

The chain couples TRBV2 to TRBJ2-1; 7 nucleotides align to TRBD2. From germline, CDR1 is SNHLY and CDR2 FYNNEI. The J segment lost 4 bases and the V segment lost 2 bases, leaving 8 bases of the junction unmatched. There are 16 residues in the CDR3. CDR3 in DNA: TGTGCCAGCAGTGAACAATCTAGCGGTTTATACAATGAGCAGTTCTTC. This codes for CASSEQSSGLYNEQFF.

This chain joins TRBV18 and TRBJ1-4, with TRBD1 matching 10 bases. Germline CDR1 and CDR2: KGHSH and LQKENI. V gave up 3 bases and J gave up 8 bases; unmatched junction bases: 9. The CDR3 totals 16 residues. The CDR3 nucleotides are TGTGCCAGCTCACCCTGGAAGACAGGGGGCAGGGAAAAACTGTTTTTT. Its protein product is CASSPWKTGGREKLFF.

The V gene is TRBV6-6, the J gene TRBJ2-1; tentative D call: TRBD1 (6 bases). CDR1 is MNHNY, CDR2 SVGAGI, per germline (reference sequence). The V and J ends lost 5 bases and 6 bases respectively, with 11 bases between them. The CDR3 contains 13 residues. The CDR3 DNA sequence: TGTGCCAGCAGTACGAGCAGGGGCAATGAGCAGTTCTTC. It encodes CASSTSRGNEQFF.

The CDR3 DNA follows: TGCGCCAGCAGCTTGATTAACGGAGTTGCCTACGAGCAGTACTTC. This translates into CASSLINGVAYEQYF. The chain employs TRBV5-1 and TRBJ2-7; D is unresolved. The V gene lost 1 base and the J gene lost 2 bases, with 13 bases spanning the gap. The germline gives CDR1 SGHRS, CDR2 YFSETQ. This CDR3 is built from 15 residues. The entire variable domain, with the rest obtained from reference TRBV5-1 and TRBJ2-7, is as follows: KAGVTQTPRYLIKTRGQQVTLSCSPISGHRSVSWYQQTPGQGLQFLFEYFSETQRNKGNFPGRFSGRQFSNSRSEMNVSTLELGDSALYLCASSLINGVAYEQYFGPGTRLTVT.

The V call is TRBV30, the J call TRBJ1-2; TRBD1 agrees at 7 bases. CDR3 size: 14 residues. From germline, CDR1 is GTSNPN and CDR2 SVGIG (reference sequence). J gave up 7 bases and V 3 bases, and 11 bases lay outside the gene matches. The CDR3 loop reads CAWSLQQGHRGYTF. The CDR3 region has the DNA TGTGCCTGGAGCCTCCAACAGGGGCACCGTGGCTACACCTTC. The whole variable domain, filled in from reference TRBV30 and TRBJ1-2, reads SQTIHQWPATLVQPVGSPLSLECTVEGTSNPNLYWYRQAAGRGLQLLFYSVGIGQISSEVPQNLSASRPQDRQFILSSKKLLLSDSGFYLCAWSLQQGHRGYTFGSGTRLTVV.

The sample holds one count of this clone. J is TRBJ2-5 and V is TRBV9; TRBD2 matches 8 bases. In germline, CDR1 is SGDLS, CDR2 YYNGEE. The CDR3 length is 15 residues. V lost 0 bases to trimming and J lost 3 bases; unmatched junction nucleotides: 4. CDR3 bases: TGTGCCAGCAGCGTAGGGGCGGGAGGAGAAGAGACCCAGTACTTC. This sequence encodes CASSVGAGGEETQYF.

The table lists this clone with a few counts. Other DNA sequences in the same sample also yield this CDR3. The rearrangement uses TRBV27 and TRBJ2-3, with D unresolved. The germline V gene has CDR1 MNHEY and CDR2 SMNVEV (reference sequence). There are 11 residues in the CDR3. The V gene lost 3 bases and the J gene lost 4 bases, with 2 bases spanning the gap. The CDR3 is CASSFSDTQYF. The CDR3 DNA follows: TGTGCCAGCAGTTTCTCAGATACGCAGTATTTT.

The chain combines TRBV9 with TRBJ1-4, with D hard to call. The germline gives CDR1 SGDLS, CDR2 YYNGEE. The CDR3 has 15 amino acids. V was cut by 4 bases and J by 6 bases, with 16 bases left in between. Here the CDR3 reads CASSPTLGGHEKLFF. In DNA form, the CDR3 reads TGTGCCAGCAGCCCAACCCTCGGCGGTCATGAAAAACTGTTTTTT.

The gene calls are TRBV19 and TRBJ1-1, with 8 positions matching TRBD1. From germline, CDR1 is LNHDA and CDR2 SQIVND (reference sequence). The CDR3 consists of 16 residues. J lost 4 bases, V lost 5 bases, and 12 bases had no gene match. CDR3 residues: CASSLQGQGLGTEAFF. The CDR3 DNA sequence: TGTGCCAGTAGTCTTCAAGGACAGGGATTGGGCACTGAAGCTTTCTTT.

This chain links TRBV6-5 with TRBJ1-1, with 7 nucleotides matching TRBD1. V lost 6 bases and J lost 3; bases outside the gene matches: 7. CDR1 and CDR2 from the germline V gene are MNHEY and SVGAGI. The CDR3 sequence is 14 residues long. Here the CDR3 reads CASRKQGTDTEAFF. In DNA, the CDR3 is TGTGCCAGCAGGAAACAGGGGACGGACACTGAAGCTTTCTTT.

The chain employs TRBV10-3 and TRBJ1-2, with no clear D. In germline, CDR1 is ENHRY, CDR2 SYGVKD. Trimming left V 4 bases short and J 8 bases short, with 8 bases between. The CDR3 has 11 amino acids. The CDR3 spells CAISAGVGYTF. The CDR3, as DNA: TGTGCCATCAGTGCCGGGGTCGGCTACACCTTC.

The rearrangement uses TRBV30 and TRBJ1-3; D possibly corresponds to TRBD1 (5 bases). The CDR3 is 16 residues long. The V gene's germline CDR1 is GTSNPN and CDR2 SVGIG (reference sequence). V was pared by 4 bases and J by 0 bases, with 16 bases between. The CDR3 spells CAWKLPTALSGNTIYF. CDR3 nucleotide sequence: TGTGCCTGGAAATTGCCGACAGCTCTCTCTGGAAACACCATATATTTT. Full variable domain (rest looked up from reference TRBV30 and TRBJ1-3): SQTIHQWPATLVQPVGSPLSLECTVEGTSNPNLYWYRQAAGRGLQLLFYSVGIGQISSEVPQNLSASRPQDRQFILSSKKLLLSDSGFYLCAWKLPTALSGNTIYFGEGSWLTVV.